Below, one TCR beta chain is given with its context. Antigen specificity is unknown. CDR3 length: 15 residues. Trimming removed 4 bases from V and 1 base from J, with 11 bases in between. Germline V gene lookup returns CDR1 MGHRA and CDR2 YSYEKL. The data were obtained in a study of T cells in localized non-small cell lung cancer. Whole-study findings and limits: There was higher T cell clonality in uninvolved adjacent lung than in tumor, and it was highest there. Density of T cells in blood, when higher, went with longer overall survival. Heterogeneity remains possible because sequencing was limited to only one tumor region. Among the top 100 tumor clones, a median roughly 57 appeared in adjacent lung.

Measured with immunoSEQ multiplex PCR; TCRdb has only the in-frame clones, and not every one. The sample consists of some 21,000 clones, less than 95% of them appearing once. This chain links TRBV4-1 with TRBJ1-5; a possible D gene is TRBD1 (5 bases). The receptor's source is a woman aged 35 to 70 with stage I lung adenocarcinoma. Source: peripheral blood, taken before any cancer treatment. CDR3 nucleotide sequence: TGCGCCAGCAGCCCGGGGGTATCGAGCAATCAGCCCCAGCATTTT. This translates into CASSPGVSSNQPQHF.